This is a list of T cell receptor beta chains from one sample in a study of blood T cell repertoires in COVID-19. Sequencing was performed with immunoSEQ multiplex PCR; in TCRdb, only in-frame clones are kept and a portion is missing. The sample lists over 200,000 clones, roughly 87% occurring once. The sample was peripheral blood. The source of these receptors is a woman under 30 who had recovered from COVID-19. The CDR3 runs from the conserved cysteine through the conserved F or W. Each record gives: J gene, V gene, CDR3 protein.

j_call: TRBJ2-1; v_call: TRBV9; cdr3_aa: CASSIGAGGGEGEQFF
j_call: TRBJ2-2; v_call: TRBV30; cdr3_aa: CAWSSIEREKNTGELFF
j_call: TRBJ2-7; v_call: TRBV29-1; cdr3_aa: CSVEGVAGDYEQYF
j_call: TRBJ2-1; v_call: TRBV4-2; cdr3_aa: CASSQDVKAGGLYNEQFF
j_call: TRBJ2-3; v_call: TRBV4-2; cdr3_aa: CASSQVTESSTDTQYF
j_call: TRBJ1-3; v_call: TRBV5-4; cdr3_aa: CASSAEANSGNIIYF
j_call: TRBJ1-1; v_call: TRBV9; cdr3_aa: CASSVQGSNTEAFF
j_call: TRBJ2-7; v_call: TRBV5-4; cdr3_aa: CASSLTSAGAGEQYF
j_call: TRBJ2-5; v_call: TRBV6-6; cdr3_aa: CASSPLVDQETQYF
j_call: TRBJ2-7; v_call: TRBV6-2/TRBV6-3; cdr3_aa: CASSYPSDSSYEQYF
j_call: TRBJ2-7; v_call: TRBV5-5; cdr3_aa: CASSGTSYEQYF
j_call: TRBJ2-7; v_call: TRBV5-5; cdr3_aa: CASSFSLGGYEQYF
j_call: TRBJ1-2; v_call: TRBV30; cdr3_aa: CAWSQTGAYGYTF
j_call: TRBJ1-2; v_call: TRBV12-3/TRBV12-4; cdr3_aa: CASIPGTGEGYTF
j_call: TRBJ2-2; v_call: TRBV4-3; cdr3_aa: CASSASRNTGELFF
j_call: TRBJ1-2; v_call: TRBV29-1; cdr3_aa: CSVTDRVGLDGYTF
j_call: TRBJ1-1; v_call: TRBV25-1; cdr3_aa: CASNPPGQGGAFF
j_call: TRBJ2-7; v_call: TRBV13; cdr3_aa: CASSNQGLPHYF
j_call: TRBJ1-4; v_call: TRBV30; cdr3_aa: CAWGGTGRPTGEKLFF
j_call: TRBJ1-3; v_call: TRBV7-6; cdr3_aa: CASSLGPDSGNTIYF
j_call: TRBJ2-7; v_call: TRBV5-1; cdr3_aa: CASSPGGSGGAYEQYF
j_call: TRBJ1-1; v_call: TRBV9; cdr3_aa: CASSVEIMNTEAFF
j_call: TRBJ1-1; v_call: TRBV6-2/TRBV6-3; cdr3_aa: CASSYGQGVNTEAFF
j_call: TRBJ2-5; v_call: TRBV18; cdr3_aa: CASSPLDTQETQYF
j_call: TRBJ1-1; v_call: TRBV5-6; cdr3_aa: CASSPFFGGDTEAFF
j_call: TRBJ2-3; v_call: TRBV9; cdr3_aa: CASSASGKSTDTQYF
j_call: TRBJ1-5; v_call: TRBV19; cdr3_aa: CASSRTTNSNQPQHF
j_call: TRBJ2-7; v_call: TRBV7-9; cdr3_aa: CASSLPVRDEQYF
j_call: TRBJ1-4; v_call: TRBV11-2; cdr3_aa: CASSIIPTGIEKLFF
j_call: TRBJ1-4; v_call: TRBV5-1; cdr3_aa: CASSFGATIDNEKLFF
j_call: TRBJ1-3; v_call: TRBV4-3; cdr3_aa: CASSLRDTSSGNTIYF
j_call: TRBJ2-5; v_call: TRBV10-3; cdr3_aa: CAISDSGIQETQYF
j_call: TRBJ1-2; v_call: TRBV11-2; cdr3_aa: CASSLREDYGYTF
j_call: TRBJ1-1; v_call: TRBV25-1; cdr3_aa: CASSGGKAFF
j_call: TRBJ2-5; v_call: TRBV11-3; cdr3_aa: CATRLAEKQETQYF
j_call: TRBJ1-2; v_call: TRBV27; cdr3_aa: CASRGARASSSAGYTF
j_call: TRBJ2-1; v_call: TRBV29-1; cdr3_aa: CSSGTGGNEQFF
j_call: TRBJ2-7; v_call: TRBV4-2; cdr3_aa: CASSQSTGYEQYF
j_call: TRBJ1-2; v_call: TRBV12-3/TRBV12-4; cdr3_aa: CASSSREDGYTF
j_call: TRBJ2-1; v_call: TRBV27; cdr3_aa: CASSLIADAYNEQFF
j_call: TRBJ2-1; v_call: TRBV7-3; cdr3_aa: CASSLAGTSGREQFF
j_call: TRBJ1-2; v_call: TRBV7-9; cdr3_aa: CASSRTGGGSYGYTF